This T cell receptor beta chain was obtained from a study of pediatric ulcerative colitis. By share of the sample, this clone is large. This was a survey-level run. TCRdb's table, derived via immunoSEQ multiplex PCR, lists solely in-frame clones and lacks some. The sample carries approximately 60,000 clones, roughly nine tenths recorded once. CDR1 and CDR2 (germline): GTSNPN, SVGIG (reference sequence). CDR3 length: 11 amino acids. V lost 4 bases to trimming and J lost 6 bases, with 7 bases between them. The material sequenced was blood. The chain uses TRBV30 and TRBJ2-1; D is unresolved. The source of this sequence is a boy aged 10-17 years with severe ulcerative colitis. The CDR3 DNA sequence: TGTGCCTGGAACGGCTTCAATGAGCAGTTCTTC. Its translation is CAWNGFNEQFF.